What follows describes a single TCR beta chain. This clone occurred many times. The specificity of this receptor is unknown. Per-nucleotide qualities are absent, and no much larger clonotype sits a single base away. These data belong to a study of beta chain features in type 1 diabetes (dated by TCRdb to the late 2010s). Background on the whole study: No differences in mean age, gender distribution, total cell number or subset yield were found between patients and healthy donors. Across all samples, some 110,000,000 sorted cells were examined, and cell number per subset correlated strongly with RNA yield. The study compared the TCRB repertoires of sorted circulating CD4+ T cell subsets in recently diagnosed type 1 diabetes patients with those in matched healthy donors. Regulatory and stem cell-like memory subsets were obtained from only 8 patients and roughly eight healthy donors, while naive and central memory subsets were obtained from all 30 or so donors. Study-wide findings and limitations: Type 1 diabetes patients showed a moderate but significant shortening of TCRB CDR3 length in all four CD4+ subsets. HLA sub-analyses involved small numbers of individuals, so any influence of HLA type on TCRB rearrangement remained unresolved. Naive, central memory and regulatory TCRB repertoires appeared more similar among patients than among healthy donors. At VDJ recombination sites, type 1 diabetes patients had fewer insertions and more deleted nucleotides, which implies abnormalities in thymic rearrangement. Because cDNA was sequenced instead of genomic DNA, activated cells with high expression could be over-represented, although the groups did not differ in activation or CD3 levels. PCR may preferentially amplify shorter templates, but because patient and control samples were amplified and corrected together, any resulting skew would affect both groups equally.

The V end loses 0 bases and the J end loses 12 bases, and a stretch of 9 bases separates them. Including cysteine and phenylalanine, the CDR3 has 11 amino acids. Only the CDR3 part of the read is kept: 33 bases, read in frame from the first base. The germline V gene (reference sequence) supplies CDR1 DFQATT and CDR2 SNEGSKA. The entire isolated RNA was reverse transcribed using the High Capacity cDNA Reverse Transcription Kit, and thus expressed TCRB transcripts were sequenced. Deep immunoSEQ sequencing was performed on naive, central memory and regulatory T cell samples, with an average of roughly 3.6 million total reads per sample. Sorted cells were lysed in RLT buffer, and RNA was extracted using DNase-treated RNeasy Micro or Mini kits according to cell number. To prevent cross-contamination, every cell subset was processed on its own, while patient and healthy donor samples were processed together. Using the immunoSEQ multiplex PCR, TCRB sequences were amplified from cDNA into 87-bp fragments spanning the CDR3 region. Amplicons were sequenced on the Illumina HiSeq platform. The paper's data handling went like this. Synthetic template baselines were used to correct PCR bias computationally, reads within Hamming distance 2 were collapsed together, and singletons that could not be merged were discarded. By aligning reads against IMGT, V, D and J genes, CDR3 length, and insertions or deletions at six rearrangement sites were assigned. Within each subset, clonotype counts were normalized to sorted cell number, after which true diversity and Gini coefficients were computed with the tcR R package. Repertoire sharing was quantified using the overlap coefficient calculated on TCRB nucleotide sequences. Here the immuneACCESS table is served through TCRdb, limited to in-frame sequences with V and J called. Missing clones are a known gap in these copies; in checked studies unresolved V genes cover under half, and the rest lacks a known reason. V and J calls and clone size are copied from that table; D and trimming were computed from the DNA. The sample records over 300,000 clones, 9.3% of which are singletons. The ten top clones hold approximately 1% of the sample.

Each donor gave one peripheral blood draw, about 110 mL on average, collected into heparinised tubes. Naive, central memory, regulatory and stem cell-like memory CD4+ T cells were sorted on a BD FACSAria II using a panel including CD45RO, CCR7, CD25, CD127, CD95 and CD27. All sorted populations exceeded 98% purity. PBMCs were separated immediately by Lymphoprep density gradient centrifugation and were stained directly, without being cultured. To minimize batch effects, samples were stained and sorted in pairs, one healthy donor with one patient per experiment. Rearrangement joined TRBV20-1 to TRBJ2-1; D gene: possibly TRBD2, on 6 matching bases. The source is a man aged 30-40 years with type 1 diabetes. Material for sequencing was central memory CD4+ T cells from blood. For the CDR3, the sequence is CSARDEGGQFF. The sequence in DNA is TGCAGTGCTAGAGATGAGGGAGGGCAGTTCTTC.